The entry that follows covers one T cell receptor beta chain sequence. What it recognizes is unknown. The table came from immunoSEQ multiplex PCR; TCRdb's copy has only in-frame clones and leaves some out. The table shows approximately 110,000 clones, with about 90% occurring only once. This entry is derived from a study of CD4+ T cells in melanoma. Study conclusions and caveats: CD8+ T cell, macrophage and B cell function reportedly correlated with neoantigen-specific CD4+ T cells. Reportedly, melanoma neoantigen-specific CD4+ T cells showed varied differentiation states.

This TCR derives from a human donor with melanoma. Specimen: peripheral blood.

The CDR3 reads CASSLGWDSTSAFF. The DNA of the CDR3 is TGTGCCAGCAGCTTAGGTTGGGACTCAACCTCGGCTTTCTTT. This rearrangement joins TRBV7-9 to TRBJ1-1, with a tentative D call TRBD1 (5 bases). CDR3 length equals 14 residues. In germline, CDR1 is SEHNR, CDR2 FQNEAQ (reference sequence). With 1 base removed from V and 11 bases from J, the gap between germline ends came to 17 bases.